The next 19 T cell receptor beta chains were all read from a single sample in a study of T cells after posttransplantation cyclophosphamide. Sequenced by immunoSEQ multiplex PCR; TCRdb stores in-frame clones only, minus some. The repertoire holds 66,000 or so clones, with around 93% as singletons. The sample taken for sequencing was PBMCs. The receptors were sampled from a woman in her 30s in good health and a related stem cell transplant donor.

The chain has TRBV28 and TRBJ1-2, with 7 bases that match TRBD1. Per germline, CDR1 MDHEN and CDR2 SYDVKM. V lost 6 bases to trimming and J lost 7 bases; unmatched junction nucleotides: 11. CDR3 length: 14 residues. Written as DNA, the CDR3 is TGTGCCAGCAGGTCCTTTGACAGGGAAGGTGGCTACACCTTC. Translation: CASRSFDREGGYTF.

This chain links TRBV19 with TRBJ2-3; 9 bases line up with TRBD2. The CDR3 is 14 residues long. The germline CDR1 and CDR2 sequences are LNHDA and SQIVND (reference sequence). V dropped 5 bases and J dropped 3; count of bases not matched to a gene: 3. The CDR3 sequence: CASSQLAGTDTQYF. The DNA of the CDR3 is TGTGCCAGTAGTCAACTAGCGGGTACAGATACGCAGTATTTT.

The chain recombines TRBV7-2 with TRBJ2-5; D is possibly TRBD2 (6 bases). Germline values: CDR1 SGHTA, CDR2 FQGNSA. V dropped 5 bases and J dropped 5 bases, with 18 bases sitting between them. CDR3 size: 15 residues. DNA of the CDR3: TGTGCCAGCAGCCCGATCGCAGCGGGCTGGGAGACCCAGTACTTC. Translation gives CASSPIAAGWETQYF.

The chain employs TRBV19 and TRBJ1-1; 7 positions agree with TRBD1. The CDR3 consists of 14 residues. V dropped 6 bases and J dropped 1; count of bases not matched to a gene: 5. The germline V gene encodes CDR1 LNHDA and CDR2 SQIVND (reference sequence). CDR3 in amino acids: CASRLRDRNTEAFF. In nucleotides, the CDR3 is TGTGCCAGTAGACTCCGGGACAGGAACACTGAAGCTTTCTTT.

The chain carries TRBV6-6 and TRBJ1-1, with D uncertain. The V end was cut by 8 bases, the J end by 5 bases, with 6 bases between. The germline V gene encodes CDR1 MNHNY and CDR2 SVGAGI (reference sequence). CDR3 length: 10 residues. The CDR3 nucleotides are TGTGCCAGCGGGTTAACTGAAGCTTTCTTT. As protein: CASGLTEAFF.

This chain connects TRBV6-1 to TRBJ2-3, with D hard to call. The CDR3 length is 13 residues. V was clipped by 7 bases and J by 6 bases, with 14 bases between them. Germline CDR1 is MNHNS and CDR2 is SASEGT. The CDR3 sequence is CASTPEPWDTQYF. CDR3 nucleotides: TGTGCCAGCACCCCGGAACCCTGGGATACGCAGTATTTT.

This clone was seen a few times. The genes are TRBV5-1 and TRBJ1-6; perhaps TRBD1 as D (6 bases). Germline lookup yields CDR1 SGHRS and CDR2 YFSETQ. V was pared by 4 bases and J by 8 bases, with 13 bases between. The CDR3 covers 14 residues. The CDR3 nucleotides are TGCGCCAGCAGCCCGGGACAAATCGATTCACCCCTCCACTTT. Protein sequence: CASSPGQIDSPLHF. Supplemented by reference TRBV5-1 and TRBJ1-6, the full variable domain reads KAGVTQTPRYLIKTRGQQVTLSCSPISGHRSVSWYQQTPGQGLQFLFEYFSETQRNKGNFPGRFSGRQFSNSRSEMNVSTLELGDSALYLCASSPGQIDSPLHFGNGTRLTVT.

The chain is built from TRBV10-3 and TRBJ1-2, with unresolved D. Deletions cut 3 bases from V and 10 bases from J, with 12 bases between. Germline CDR1 and CDR2: ENHRY and SYGVKD. This CDR3 is 12 amino acids long. The CDR3 coding sequence is TGTGCCATCAGTGACGAAACAGTAACCTACACCTTC. It codes for CAISDETVTYTF.

J is TRBJ2-6 and V is TRBV11-3, with 7 bases that match TRBD1. Trimming took 4 bases from V and 0 from J; bases not matched to a gene: 9. The CDR3 runs 18 residues. The germline V gene has CDR1 SGHNT and CDR2 YENEEA. The CDR3 protein is CASSSRDSSHSGANVLTF. In DNA form, the CDR3 reads TGTGCCAGCAGCTCAAGGGACAGTTCTCACTCTGGGGCCAACGTCCTGACTTTC.

The chain carries TRBV11-2 and TRBJ1-4; 8 bases map to TRBD1. The CDR3 length is 15 residues. Germline V gene lookup returns CDR1 SGHAT and CDR2 FQNNGV. Germline trimming cut 5 bases from V and 3 bases from J; bases unmatched to any gene: 5. CDR3 bases: TGTGCCAGCAGCCTCGACAGGGGTCCTAATGAAAAACTGTTTTTT. It encodes CASSLDRGPNEKLFF.

The V call is TRBV4-3, the J call TRBJ2-1, with 7 bases that match TRBD1. Trimming cost V 1 base and J 4 bases; bases outside gene matches: 7. The CDR3 has 16 residues. Per germline, CDR1 LGHNA and CDR2 YSLEER. The CDR3: CASSQAGTVTYNEQFF. CDR3 nucleotides: TGCGCCAGCAGCCAAGCCGGGACAGTTACTTACAATGAGCAGTTCTTC.

This rearrangement joins TRBV28 to TRBJ1-4; D remains unclear. The germline V and J ends were trimmed by 7 bases and 4 bases, with 13 bases remaining between them. Per germline, CDR1 MDHEN and CDR2 SYDVKM. CDR3 length: 14 amino acids. The DNA of the CDR3 is TGTGCCAGCACCCTGGAGTTGGTTAATGAAAAACTGTTTTTT. It codes for CASTLELVNEKLFF.

The chain uses TRBV9 and TRBJ1-3; D ambiguous. The CDR3 totals 14 residues. Germline V CDR1 and CDR2: SGDLS, YYNGEE. The V end was cut by 0 bases, the J end by 2 bases, with 6 bases between. The CDR3: CASSVVGAGNTIYF. DNA of the CDR3: TGTGCCAGCAGCGTAGTGGGAGCTGGAAACACCATATATTTT.

The chain carries TRBV5-6 and TRBJ1-5; TRBD1 might be the D (5 bases). Trimming pared 0 bases from V and 0 bases from J, leaving 7 bases between. Germline CDR1 reads SGHDT; CDR2 reads YYEEEE. CDR3 length equals 15 residues. The CDR3 loop reads CASSLGQYSNQPQHF. For the CDR3, the DNA is TGTGCCAGCAGCTTGGGACAGTATAGCAATCAGCCCCAGCATTTT.

A single count supports this clone. At one end, the junction sequence differs from germline, possibly due to a read error. The chain employs TRBV10-1 and TRBJ2-1, with a weak D call TRBD1 (5 bases). Germline loops: CDR1 WNHNN, CDR2 SYGVQD (reference sequence). The CDR3 length is 15 residues. The CDR3 DNA reads as TGCGTCAGCAGTGAGTCGATTGGGGCAAGGAATGAGCAGTTCTTC. Amino acid sequence: CVSSESIGARNEQFF.

V and J are TRBV27 and TRBJ2-2, with D possibly being TRBD1 or TRBD2 (6 bases each). V lost 3 bases and J 7 bases, leaving 15 bases between the germline ends. Germline CDR1 MNHEY, CDR2 SMNVEV (reference sequence). The CDR3 contains 15 residues. CDR3 protein: CASSFMGGLGGELFF. DNA for the CDR3: TGTGCCAGCAGTTTTATGGGGGGCCTTGGCGGGGAGCTGTTTTTT.

The V call is TRBV6-6, the J call TRBJ2-5, with 9 bases aligning to TRBD1. The CDR3 has 15 amino acids. V shed 6 bases and J 5 bases; nucleotides not matched to a gene: 10. Looked up from germline, CDR1 is MNHNY and CDR2 is SVGAGI (reference sequence). In DNA, the CDR3 is TGTGCCAGCAGAGCCCGAAGGACAGGGGCTGAGACCCAGTACTTC. This translates into CASRARRTGAETQYF.

V is TRBV5-1 and J is TRBJ2-5; TRBD2 is a possible D gene (7 bases). Trimming removed 4 bases at V and 3 bases at J, with 19 bases between. CDR1 and CDR2 (germline): SGHRS, YFSETQ. The length of the CDR3 is 16 residues. The CDR3 DNA reads as TGCGCCAGCAGCCGGAGGGGGGGGTGGTATAAAGAGACCCAGTACTTC. Protein sequence: CASSRRGGWYKETQYF.

V gene TRBV28 combines with J gene TRBJ1-2; D remains ambiguous. This CDR3 is built from 13 residues. The germline gives CDR1 MDHEN, CDR2 SYDVKM. The ends were cut back, 5 bases at V and 8 bases at J, with 15 bases in the middle. CDR3: CASSRPAVRGYTF. The CDR3 DNA sequence: TGTGCCAGCAGTCGTCCTGCGGTTCGGGGCTACACCTTC.